A selection of T cell receptor beta chains follows, all from one sample in a study of T cells in Graves' hyperthyroidism and ophthalmopathy. Using its own MiXCR run on the multiplex PCR reads, TCRdb lists one record per CDR3 protein. There are hundreds of thousands of distinct CDR3 sequences in the sample; 15% to 19% occur only once, and just under 8% lies in the top ten. Sequenced material: blood. The receptor set was obtained from a woman under 30 with Graves' hyperthyroidism. Each CDR3 is given with its conserved first and last residue. Each record gives: D gene, V gene, J gene, clone size, CDR3 DNA, CDR3 protein. The D gene is left open where the match is weak. Rows may omit the clone size; those that give it use once, few, many or a size class.

.,TRBV5-1,TRBJ2-7,many,TGCGCCAGCAGTGGACAGGGAGGGTCCTACGAGCAGTACTTC,CASSGQGGSYEQYF
.,TRBV2,TRBJ2-5,.,TGTGCCAGCAGTGGGGAGGAGATCCAGTACTTC,CASSGEEIQYF
TRBD2,TRBV7-2,TRBJ2-7,.,TGTGCCAGCAGCTTGGCCGGGACTAGCGGAGCCTACGAGCAGTACTTC,CASSLAGTSGAYEQYF
.,TRBV6-2/TRBV6-3,TRBJ2-7,many,TGTGCCAGCAGTCCGGAGGGCCCCTACGAGCAGTACTTC,CASSPEGPYEQYF
.,TRBV12-3/TRBV12-4,TRBJ2-7,many,TGTGCCAGCAGTTTAGAGATGGGGGAGCAGTACTTC,CASSLEMGEQYF
TRBD2,TRBV10-3,TRBJ2-3,many,TGTGCCATCAGTGACCGGGACTACACCAGCACAGATACGCAGTATTTT,CAISDRDYTSTDTQYF
TRBD2,TRBV25-1,TRBJ2-1,few,TGTGCCAGCAGTGAAATCCCTAGCGGGGGCTACGATGAGCAGTTCTTC,CASSEIPSGGYDEQFF
.,TRBV7-2,TRBJ1-3,many,TGTGCCAGCAGCTTGGAGGCCTTCTCTGGAAACACCATATATTTT,CASSLEAFSGNTIYF
.,TRBV5-8,TRBJ1-5,many,TGTGCCAGCAGCTTGTGGGGGGCGCGGGGACAGCCCCAGCATTTT,CASSLWGARGQPQHF
.,TRBV11-2,TRBJ1-2,many,TGTGCCAGCAGGGGTTGGGGCCGAGGGGGCTACACCTTC,CASRGWGRGGYTF
TRBD1,TRBV3-1,TRBJ1-5,many,TGTGCCAGCAGCCAGAAAGGGGGCGGGAATCAGCCCCAGCATTTT,CASSQKGGGNQPQHF
TRBD2,TRBV6-6,TRBJ2-1,.,TGTGCCAGCAGTTACGGGGGACTAGCGGGGGTTAATGAGCAGTTCTTC,CASSYGGLAGVNEQFF
TRBD1,TRBV19,TRBJ1-2,few,TGTGCCAGTAGTATACTTGGACAGGCTGGCTACACCTTC,CASSILGQAGYTF
.,TRBV5-4,TRBJ1-2,.,TGTGCCAGCAGCTTGTCGGGGGGGATGACGACTTTCTATGGCTACACCTTC,CASSLSGGMTTFYGYTF
.,TRBV30,TRBJ2-7,many,TGTGCCTGGAGTGGGCTGACAGGTCACGAGCAGTACTTC,CAWSGLTGHEQYF
.,TRBV10-3,TRBJ2-2,.,TGTGCCATCAGAGCGCCGCGGGGACCCAACACCGGGGAGCTGTTTTTT,CAIRAPRGPNTGELFF
.,TRBV7-2,TRBJ2-5,many,TGTGCCAGCAGCTTTACAGTCCAAGAGACCCAGTACTTC,CASSFTVQETQYF
.,TRBV6-1,TRBJ2-2,.,TGTGCCAGCAGTGAAGGGGGGGGCGGTAGGACCGGGGAGCTGTTTTTT,CASSEGGGGRTGELFF
.,TRBV5-1,TRBJ1-5,many,TGCGCCAGCAGCTTGGTGTTGGGACAGCCCCAGCATTTT,CASSLVLGQPQHF
.,TRBV6-1,TRBJ2-7,many,TGTGCCAGCAGTCCCGGGACACTCTACGAGCAGTACTTC,CASSPGTLYEQYF
TRBD1,TRBV3-1,TRBJ2-5,many,TGTGCCAGCCAATTAGCCGGGACAGGGGGAGAGACCCAGTACTTC,CASQLAGTGGETQYF
.,TRBV27,TRBJ2-3,.,TGTGCCAGCAGGCTTGGCTACACCTGGGAAACAGATACGCAGTATTTT,CASRLGYTWETDTQYF
.,TRBV10-3,TRBJ1-4,.,TGTGCCATCAGTGCCAGGGGTGAAGAAAAACTGTTTTTT,CAISARGEEKLFF
TRBD1,TRBV20-1,TRBJ2-7,.,TGCAGTGCTAGGAACAGGGGTGCCTACGAGCAGTACTTC,CSARNRGAYEQYF
TRBD2,TRBV20-1,TRBJ2-5,many,TGCAGTGCCTCCCTAGCGGGATTGACCCAGTACTTC,CSASLAGLTQYF